This T cell receptor (beta chain) came from a study of CD8 T cells in Susac syndrome. CDR3 size: 14 residues. The V gene's germline CDR1 is SGHNT and CDR2 YENEEA. V lost 3 bases and J 4 bases, leaving 11 bases between the germline ends. With random hexamers, reverse transcription was performed on about 0.45 to 1 ug of RNA. In TCRdb, the immunoSEQ multiplex PCR reads were re-called with MiXCR into one record per CDR3 protein. The sample yields fewer than 95,000 distinct CDR3 sequences, roughly 96% seen once. The material sequenced was CD8+ T cells from PBMCs. V is TRBV11-3 and J is TRBJ2-3; D call uncertain. The TCR comes from a human donor with Susac syndrome. In DNA, the CDR3 is TGTGCCAGCAGCTTGAGTCTGGGCCCAGATACGCAGTATTTT. It yields the protein CASSLSLGPDTQYF.